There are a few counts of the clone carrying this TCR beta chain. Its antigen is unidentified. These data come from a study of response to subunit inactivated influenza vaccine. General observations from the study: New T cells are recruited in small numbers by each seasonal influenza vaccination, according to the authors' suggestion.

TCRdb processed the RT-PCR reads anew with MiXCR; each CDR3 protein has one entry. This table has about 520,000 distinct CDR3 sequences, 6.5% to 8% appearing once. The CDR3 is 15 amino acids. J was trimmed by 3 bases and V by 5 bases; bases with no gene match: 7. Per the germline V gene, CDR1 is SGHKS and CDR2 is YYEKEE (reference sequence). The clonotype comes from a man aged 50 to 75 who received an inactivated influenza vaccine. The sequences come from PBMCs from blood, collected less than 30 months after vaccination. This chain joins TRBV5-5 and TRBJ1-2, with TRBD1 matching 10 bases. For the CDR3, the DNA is TGTGCCAGCAGTATGGGACAGGGGAGGGACTATGGCTACACCTTC. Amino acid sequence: CASSMGQGRDYGYTF.